Below, 4 T cell receptor beta chains from the same sample are listed, as sequenced in a study of blood T cells in healthy people across ages. Next came a second PCR, run for about 7 to 12 cycles, which used a sample-barcoded 5' primer along with a J-beta primer mix. MiXCR, run by TCRdb on the 5' RACE reads, gives a single entry per CDR3 protein. The data hold 720,000 or so distinct CDR3 sequences, with roughly 43% observed a single time. The sequenced sample consisted of blood. The source of these receptors is an elderly man in good health.

The rearrangement uses TRBV29-1 and TRBJ2-3; D possibly matches TRBD1 or TRBD2 (6 bases each). The CDR3 is made up of 14 amino acids. V was clipped by 5 bases and J by 5 bases, with 17 bases between them. Germline V gene sequence: CDR1 SQVTM, CDR2 ANQGSEA. The CDR3 nucleotides are TGCAGCGTTCGGGGGCCTCTGATTCGAGATACGCAGTATTTT. It translates to CSVRGPLIRDTQYF.

The sample holds many counts of this clonotype. The rearrangement uses TRBV7-2 and TRBJ2-1; D remains ambiguous. The CDR3 has 13 amino acids. CDR1 is SGHTA and CDR2 is FQGNSA in the germline V gene. The germline V and J ends were trimmed by 2 bases and 8 bases, with 10 bases remaining between them. CDR3 in amino acids: CASSLPPRDEQFF. The CDR3 DNA is TGTGCCAGCAGCTTACCCCCTAGGGATGAGCAGTTCTTC.

The chain links TRBV30 to TRBJ2-5; weak D call: TRBD2 (5 bases). The J call may be incorrect, as the DNA end agrees better with TRBJ2-7. Per germline, CDR1 GTSNPN and CDR2 SVGIG (reference sequence). The CDR3 consists of 12 residues. CDR3 in amino acids: CAWGNSGYEQYF. In DNA form, the CDR3 reads TGTGCCTGGGGGAACTCGGGATACGAGCAGTACTTC.

The chain carries TRBV7-2 and TRBJ1-6, with D hard to call. V was clipped by 3 bases and J by 5 bases, with 11 bases between them. CDR1 is SGHTA and CDR2 is FQGNSA in the germline V gene. The CDR3 covers 15 residues. The CDR3 nucleotides read TGTGCCAGCAGCTTGGATGGGTCCGATAATTCACCCCTCCACTTT. Translation: CASSLDGSDNSPLHF.